The clone carrying this TCR beta chain was seen a handful of times. Its antigen is undetermined. CDR1 is SQVTM, CDR2 ANQGSEA, per germline. CDR3 length: 15 amino acids. The V and J ends lost 0 bases and 1 base respectively, with 12 bases between them. TCRdb recomputed calls from the reads with MiXCR, one row per CDR3 protein. This sample has fewer than 250,000 distinct CDR3 sequences; 20% to 25% occur once, and the top ten carry 15% to 20%. This sample stems from a study of T cell repertoires in cytomegalovirus infection. On the study more broadly: It was the public TCR beta signatures that indicated both CMV infection and matching HLA type.

The study, taken as a whole, reports: Cumulative public TCR beta family frequency identified CMV carriers with the relevant HLA. HLA-C-restricted CMV-specific TCR beta clonotypes prevailed in the ex vivo response.

The TCR comes from a human donor in good health (CMV status not recorded). Some clones in this sample may be carry-over from other donors' samples. The sample taken for sequencing was CD8+ T cells from PBMCs. The chain joins TRBV29-1 to TRBJ1-2; D is uncertain. The CDR3 nucleotides read TGCAGCGTTGAAGATAACTCTCACCTTAACTATGGCTACACCTTC. It encodes CSVEDNSHLNYGYTF.